This passage covers 21 T cell receptor beta chains from one sample sequenced in a study of regulatory T cells in long-lasting Graves disease. Regarding time point: persistent/refractory GD, antithyroid drugs over 5 years with positive TRAb. RNA from PBMCs was the source of the TCR library. Construction of the TCR beta libraries employed iRepertoire HTBI primers in conjunction with Arm-PCR of CDR3 regions. TCRdb itself ran the multiplex PCR reads through MiXCR, one entry per CDR3 protein. The sample contains about 310,000 distinct CDR3 sequences, under 25% of which appear only once. Specimen: peripheral blood mononuclear cells (PBMCs), collected when the disease was refractory, from a patient treated with antithyroid drugs. These receptors came from a female donor with Graves disease.

The table lists this clonotype with many counts. The chain links TRBV6-2 or TRBV6-3 to TRBJ2-5; D is undetermined. Trimming removed 5 bases from V and 5 bases from J, with 18 bases in between. There are 15 residues in the CDR3. Germline V CDR1 and CDR2: MNHEY, SVGEGT. CDR3: CASSRTTGALETQYF. The CDR3 nucleotides are TGTGCCAGCAGTAGAACGACGGGTGCTCTGGAGACCCAGTACTTC.

The rearrangement uses TRBV7-2 and TRBJ2-1, with D tentatively TRBD1 (5 bases). In germline, CDR1 is SGHTA, CDR2 FQGNSA. The germline V and J ends were trimmed by 4 bases and 13 bases, with 11 bases remaining between them. The CDR3 runs to 11 residues. The DNA of the CDR3 is TGTGCCAGCAGCTCCGGTGGACATCAGTTCTTC. The encoded protein is CASSSGGHQFF.

The rearrangement joins TRBV19 to TRBJ1-1; the D is unclear. This CDR3 contains 13 residues. From germline, CDR1 is LNHDA and CDR2 SQIVND (reference sequence). Trimming pared 8 bases from V and 4 bases from J, leaving 14 bases between. The CDR3 nucleotides are TGTGCCAGTTCTGAGGTCGGGAGCACTGAAGCTTTCTTT. Translated: CASSEVGSTEAFF.

This clonotype showed up just a few times. V usage is TRBV15 and J usage is TRBJ2-5; 8 nucleotides line up with TRBD2. Germline V gives CDR1 LNHNV, CDR2 YYDKDF (reference sequence). The V gene end was trimmed by 2 bases and the J gene end by 4 bases; junction bases not matched to a gene: 6. This CDR3 has 15 residues. The CDR3 DNA sequence: TGTGCCACCAGCAGAACCGACCGGGGGGGAGAGACCCAGTACTTC. Translating it yields CATSRTDRGGETQYF.

CDR3 protein: CSASGGNGNTIYF. CDR3 coding DNA: TGCAGTGCTAGTGGGGGGAACGGAAACACCATATATTTT. V and J are TRBV20-1 and TRBJ1-3, with TRBD1 as a possible D gene (5 bases). Deletions cut 3 bases from V and 4 bases from J, with 10 bases between. The length of the CDR3 is 13 residues. Germline V gene data show CDR1 as DFQATT and CDR2 as SNEGSKA (reference sequence).

This clonotype was counted ten times or more. This chain links TRBV6-1 with TRBJ2-6; D is uncertain. CDR3 length: 14 amino acids. The germline gives CDR1 MNHNS, CDR2 SASEGT. With 7 bases removed from V and 0 bases from J, the gap between germline ends came to 7 bases. CDR3 sequence: CASNPSSGANVLTF. The CDR3, as DNA: TGTGCCAGCAATCCCAGCTCTGGGGCCAACGTCCTGACTTTC.

A remark on this clonotype: The junction differs from germline at one of its ends, possibly a read error. This rearrangement joins TRBV12-3 or TRBV12-4 to TRBJ2-2; no firm D call. The CDR3 covers 11 residues. CDR3 in amino acids: CTSSLIGELFF. CDR3 nucleotides: TGTACCAGCAGTTTAATCGGGGAGCTGTTTTTT.

This clonotype was detected a few times. The CDR3 DNA sequence: TGTGCCAGCAGTAAGGAGTACAATCAGCCCCAGCATTTT. Its protein product is CASSKEYNQPQHF. The gene calls are TRBV6-4 and TRBJ1-5, with no clear D. The germline V and J ends were trimmed by 5 bases and 3 bases, with 8 bases remaining between them. The CDR3 consists of 13 residues. Germline CDR1 is MRHNA and CDR2 is SNTAGT.

This clonotype occurred many times. The V gene is TRBV6-5, the J gene TRBJ1-6; 9 nucleotides match TRBD1. The CDR3 is 16 amino acids. Germline CDR1 MNHEY, CDR2 SVGAGI. Trimming removed 2 bases from V and 9 bases from J; junction bases left unmatched: 8. The CDR3 loop reads CASSYVPGTGTSPLHF. The CDR3, as DNA: TGTGCCAGCAGTTACGTCCCCGGGACAGGGACTTCACCCCTCCACTTT.

This clonotype has at least ten counts. V is TRBV28 and J is TRBJ2-7; no clear D. This CDR3 has 14 residues. Looked up from germline, CDR1 is MDHEN and CDR2 is SYDVKM. The germline V and J ends were trimmed by 10 bases and 3 bases, with 19 bases remaining between them. CDR3 loop: CATMLSGGNYEQYF. CDR3 nucleotide sequence: TGTGCCACCATGCTGTCGGGCGGTAACTACGAGCAGTACTTC.

This clonotype was counted a few times. The rearrangement links TRBV6-2 or TRBV6-3 to TRBJ1-5; D is uncertain. The CDR3 contains 14 residues. Trimming took off 0 bases at V and 9 bases at J, with 12 bases between the two ends. CDR1 is MNHEY and CDR2 is SVGEGT in the germline V gene. The CDR3 coding sequence is TGTGCCAGCAGTTACTCGGGCGAGCAATGGCCCCAGCATTTT. Its translation: CASSYSGEQWPQHF.

The rearrangement links TRBV18 to TRBJ1-1, with a possible D match to TRBD1 (5 bases). The germline V and J ends were trimmed by 0 bases and 3 bases, with 11 bases remaining between them. Looked up from germline, CDR1 is KGHSH and CDR2 is LQKENI. The CDR3 loop spans 15 amino acids. The DNA of the CDR3 is TGTGCCAGCTCACCACCGGGGGGAGCGGACACTGAAGCTTTCTTT. Translated, it gives CASSPPGGADTEAFF.

Only a few counts were recorded for this clonotype. The rearrangement links TRBV7-2 to TRBJ2-7, with 10 bases that match TRBD1. Trimming took 1 base from V and 4 from J; bases not matched to a gene: 4. The CDR3 runs to 15 residues. The germline CDR1 and CDR2 sequences are SGHTA and FQGNSA. The CDR3 region has the DNA TGTGCCAGCAGCTTAGGGGGACAGGGGATTTACGAGCAGTACTTC. It codes for CASSLGGQGIYEQYF.

On this clonotype: One base separates it from a far larger clone, so it is likely a read error. The V and J genes are TRBV9 and TRBJ2-7; weak D call: TRBD1 (6 bases). The CDR3 covers 14 residues. Per the germline V gene, CDR1 is SGDLS and CDR2 is YYNGEE. This CDR3 reads CASSLGGTVYEQHF. The CDR3 DNA is TGTGCCAGCAGCTTAGGGGGTACGGTGTACGAGCAGCACTTC.

This clonotype was detected a few times. This chain joins TRBV15 and TRBJ2-7; weak D call: TRBD1 (7 bases). This CDR3 has 15 amino acids. Germline lookup yields CDR1 LNHNV and CDR2 YYDKDF (reference sequence). V was pared by 0 bases and J by 4 bases, with 13 bases between. The CDR3 bases are TGTGCCACCAGCAGAGAAGGAGGGGGCGGGTACGAGCAGTACTTC. Translated: CATSREGGGGYEQYF.

Many counts were recorded for this clonotype. In DNA form, the CDR3 reads TGTGCCAGCACTCTTACCCGCACAGGGATCGAGCCCCAGCATTTT. Its protein is CASTLTRTGIEPQHF. The gene calls are TRBV28 and TRBJ1-5; possible D gene TRBD1, 6 bases. V gave up 7 bases and J gave up 8 bases, with 21 bases separating them. Germline-derived CDR1 and CDR2 are MDHEN and SYDVKM. CDR3 size: 15 residues.

This clonotype was counted many times. One junction end disagrees with the germline gene, perhaps due to a read error. This chain's CDR3 is CASSSFRLRF. CDR3 DNA sequence: TGTGCCAGCAGCTCTTTTAGATTGAGGTTC. This chain uses TRBV2 with TRBJ2-4, with D unresolved. This CDR3 region has 10 residues. Germline lookup yields CDR1 SNHLY and CDR2 FYNNEI.

V and J are TRBV27 and TRBJ1-3; D uncertain. The CDR3 runs 15 residues. V was pared by 2 bases and J by 4 bases, with 12 bases between. Germline V lookup: CDR1 MNHEY, CDR2 SMNVEV (reference sequence). Here the CDR3 reads CASSLEHFSGNTIYF. In nucleotides, the CDR3 is TGTGCCAGCAGTTTAGAACATTTTTCCGGAAACACCATATATTTT.

This clonotype was observed many times. The chain links TRBV20-1 to TRBJ2-5; the D gene is possibly TRBD2 (7 bases). The V end lost 0 bases, the J end lost 4 bases, and 18 bases lay between the germline ends. Germline V gene lookup returns CDR1 DFQATT and CDR2 SNEGSKA (reference sequence). The CDR3 is 16 residues long. CDR3 coding DNA: TGCAGTGCTAGAGATTTTCGGGGGCGCGGGGGAGAGACCCAGTACTTC. This encodes CSARDFRGRGGETQYF.

The rearrangement joins TRBV7-2 to TRBJ2-1, with TRBD2 matching over 12 bases. V was clipped by 1 base and J by 4 bases; unmatched bases: 8. CDR1 is SGHTA, CDR2 FQGNSA, per germline. The CDR3 sequence is 18 residues long. The CDR3 DNA is TGTGCCAGCAGCTTAGGGTCCGGACTAGCGGGATTATACAATGAGCAGTTCTTC. This codes for CASSLGSGLAGLYNEQFF.

The rearrangement joins TRBV29-1 to TRBJ2-7, with TRBD2 matching 8 bases. Germline assignment: CDR1 SQVTM and CDR2 ANQGSEA. The CDR3 has 13 residues. V lost 5 bases and J lost 7; bases outside the gene matches: 10. The CDR3 nucleotides are TGCAGCGTTCTAATTAGCGGGAAGATTGAGCAGTACTTC. Amino acids: CSVLISGKIEQYF.